These 27 T cell receptor beta chains were all obtained from the same sample, sequenced in a study of T-cell reconstitution after alpha-beta-depleted transplantation in children. Molecular barcoding with unique molecular identifiers was used for the TCRbeta library. Via MiXCR, TCRdb re-called the PCR reads, giving one row per CDR3 protein. The table has approximately 130,000 distinct CDR3 sequences, roughly 9% seen once. Sequenced material: PBMCs, mostly from graft donor cells, taken 180 days after TCRalphabeta/CD19-depleted stem cell transplant. The receptors were gathered from a girl under three years old who had a stem cell transplant for combined immunodeficiency, so the T cells may come from the graft donor.

This clonotype has more than one count but fewer than ten. The chain recombines TRBV5-6 with TRBJ2-7; maybe TRBD2 (5 bases). This CDR3 contains 12 residues. Germline-derived CDR1 and CDR2 are SGHDT and YYEEEE. Trimming cost V 0 bases and J 6 bases, with 7 bases left between them. The DNA of the CDR3 is TGTGCCAGCAGCTTGGGAGGGCCCGAGCAGTACTTC. It is translated as CASSLGGPEQYF.

The chain is built from TRBV5-6 and TRBJ1-3, with no clear D. Germline values: CDR1 SGHDT, CDR2 YYEEEE. This CDR3 has 17 residues. Trimming left V 0 bases short and J 1 base short, with 14 bases between. CDR3 in amino acids: CASSLVPVIFSGNTIYF. The CDR3 DNA sequence: TGTGCCAGCAGCTTGGTCCCAGTGATTTTTTCTGGAAACACCATATATTTT.

This chain links TRBV20-1 with TRBJ2-5; tentatively, D is TRBD2 (6 bases). CDR3 length equals 16 residues. V was trimmed by 0 bases and J by 1 base, leaving 15 bases between them. The germline V gene has CDR1 DFQATT and CDR2 SNEGSKA (reference sequence). CDR3 protein: CSARDSLGLVQETQYF. The CDR3 nucleotides read TGCAGTGCTAGAGATTCGTTGGGACTGGTCCAAGAGACCCAGTACTTC.

This clonotype has a handful of counts. The chain combines TRBV20-1 with TRBJ1-2, with no clear D. V dropped 3 bases and J dropped 5 bases, with 13 bases sitting between them. The CDR3 covers 13 residues. The germline CDR1 and CDR2 sequences are DFQATT and SNEGSKA (reference sequence). For the CDR3, the DNA is TGCAGTGCTAGGGTCCCCGTAGGGTATGGCTACACCTTC. Residues: CSARVPVGYGYTF.

The rearrangement joins TRBV7-8 to TRBJ2-5; TRBD2 aligns across 8 bases. Germline lookup yields CDR1 SGHVS and CDR2 FQNEAQ. The CDR3 sequence is 12 residues long. The CDR3 protein is CTAGGRPETQYF. In DNA, the CDR3 is TGTACCGCGGGAGGTCGTCCAGAGACCCAGTACTTC. The full variable domain, completed using reference TRBV7-8 and TRBJ2-5, is GAGVSQSPRYKVAKRGQDVALRCDPISGHVSLFWYQQALGQGPEFLTYFQNEAQLDKSGLPSDRFFAERPEGSVSTLKIQRTQQEDSAVYLCTAGGRPETQYFGPGTRLLVL.

This clonotype was observed a handful of times. The gene calls are TRBV6-1 and TRBJ2-1; tentatively, D is TRBD2 (6 bases). CDR3 length: 15 residues. V was clipped by 7 bases and J by 0 bases, with 13 bases between them. CDR1 and CDR2 from the germline V gene are MNHNS and SASEGT. CDR3 protein: CASTGTTSSYNEQFF. The CDR3 coding sequence is TGTGCCAGCACCGGGACGACTAGCTCCTACAATGAGCAGTTCTTC.

This clonotype appeared many times. At one end, the junction sequence differs from germline, possibly due to a read error. The chain employs TRBV7-9 and TRBJ1-3; D not resolved. The CDR3 extends over 17 amino acids. The germline CDR1 and CDR2 sequences are SEHNR and FQNEAQ (reference sequence). CDR3 DNA: TGTGCCAGCAGTTTAGCCTACGGGCACCTAAGTGGAAACACCATATATTTT. Its translation is CASSLAYGHLSGNTIYF. Filled out from reference TRBV7-9 and TRBJ1-3, the complete variable domain reads DTGVSQNPRHKITKRGQNVTFRCDPISEHNRLYWYRQTLGQGPEFLTYFQNEAQLEKSRLLSDRFSAERPKGSFSTLEIQRTEQGDSAMYLCASSLAYGHLSGNTIYFGEGSWLTVV.

The chain uses TRBV5-5 and TRBJ2-7; possible D gene TRBD1, 5 bases. V was trimmed by 4 bases and J by 6 bases, leaving 20 bases between them. The CDR3 sequence is 15 residues long. CDR1 and CDR2 from the germline V gene are SGHKS and YYEKEE (reference sequence). CDR3 amino acids: CASSQQLSQGAEQYF. The CDR3 nucleotides read TGTGCCAGCAGCCAACAACTGTCCCAGGGCGCCGAGCAGTACTTC.

The V and J genes are TRBV7-3 and TRBJ2-6, with D perhaps TRBD1 (6 bases). The CDR3 loop spans 17 amino acids. With 1 base removed from V and 6 bases from J, the gap between germline ends came to 16 bases. The germline gives CDR1 SGHTA, CDR2 FQGTGA. CDR3 protein: CASSLMGGKGVANVLTF. CDR3 nucleotides: TGTGCCAGCAGCTTAATGGGCGGCAAGGGGGTGGCCAACGTCCTGACTTTC.

This clonotype came up a few times. The V gene is TRBV12-3 or TRBV12-4, the J gene TRBJ2-7, with 8 bases matching TRBD1. This CDR3 comprises 15 residues. The V segment lost 6 bases and the J segment 0 bases; nucleotides outside the gene matches: 7. The CDR3 region is CASRRQGRSSYEQYF. CDR3 coding DNA: TGTGCCAGCAGGCGACAGGGGCGAAGCTCCTACGAGCAGTACTTC.

The chain employs TRBV7-9 and TRBJ2-7, with a tentative D call TRBD1 (6 bases). This CDR3 contains 15 residues. CDR1 is SEHNR, CDR2 FQNEAQ, per germline (reference sequence). V was shortened by 1 base and J by 3 bases, with 13 bases between the two germline ends. The CDR3: CASSLGAGALYEQYF. The CDR3 DNA is TGTGCCAGCAGCTTAGGGGCAGGGGCCCTCTACGAGCAGTACTTC.

This sequence joins TRBV18 and TRBJ2-2, with D perhaps matching TRBD1 (6 bases). The germline V and J ends were trimmed by 2 bases and 4 bases, with 11 bases remaining between them. Germline V gene data show CDR1 as KGHSH and CDR2 as LQKENI. The CDR3 is made up of 15 amino acids. The CDR3 region has the DNA TGTGCCAGCTCACCATCGCAGGGGCTCACCGGGGAGCTGTTTTTT. Amino acids: CASSPSQGLTGELFF.

The sample holds many counts of this clonotype. The CDR3 is CSVEGGGETQYF. As DNA, the CDR3 is TGCAGCGTTGAGGGCGGGGGAGAGACCCAGTACTTC. This rearrangement joins TRBV29-1 to TRBJ2-5, with TRBD2 matching 7 bases. The CDR3 is 12 amino acids. CDR1 and CDR2 from the germline V gene are SQVTM and ANQGSEA. Trimming at V came to 3 bases and at J to 4 bases, leaving 2 bases not matched to a gene. Filled out from reference TRBV29-1 and TRBJ2-5, the complete variable domain reads SAVISQKPSRDICQRGTSLTIQCQVDSQVTMMFWYRQQPGQSLTLIATANQGSEATYESGFVIDKFPISRPNLTFSTLTVSNMSPEDSSIYLCSVEGGGETQYFGPGTRLLVL.

This chain connects TRBV29-1 to TRBJ1-1, with D perhaps matching TRBD1 (5 bases). The germline V gene encodes CDR1 SQVTM and CDR2 ANQGSEA. Trimming removed 4 bases at V and 3 bases at J, with 12 bases between. This CDR3 has 13 residues. CDR3 in DNA: TGCAGCGTTGGGGGGGGAACTTACACTGAAGCTTTCTTT. This codes for CSVGGGTYTEAFF.

This clonotype was picked up many times. V and J are TRBV7-2 and TRBJ2-3, with TRBD2 as a possible D gene (6 bases). The CDR3 extends over 12 amino acids. Germline V gene data show CDR1 as SGHTA and CDR2 as FQGNSA. With 6 bases removed from V and 3 bases from J, the gap between germline ends came to 7 bases. The CDR3 nucleotides read TGTGCCAGCAGTCTAGCGACAGATACGCAGTATTTT. Protein sequence: CASSLATDTQYF.

This clonotype was counted between two and nine times. CDR3 residues: CATSRAPLRGVTDTQYF. The CDR3 DNA reads as TGTGCCACCAGCAGAGCCCCCCTTCGGGGGGTGACAGATACGCAGTATTTT. V usage is TRBV15 and J usage is TRBJ2-3; 7 bases line up with TRBD2. This CDR3 has 17 residues. Germline-derived CDR1 and CDR2 are LNHNV and YYDKDF (reference sequence). J lost 3 bases, V lost 1 base, and 10 bases had no gene match.

The rearrangement joins TRBV7-8 to TRBJ2-1; TRBD2 aligns across 8 bases. Trimming took 1 base from V and 3 from J; bases not matched to a gene: 2. CDR1 and CDR2 from the germline V gene are SGHVS and FQNEAQ. The CDR3 runs 15 residues. In DNA, the CDR3 is TGTGCCAGCAGCTTAGGGGGACTAGACTACAATGAGCAGTTCTTC. This encodes CASSLGGLDYNEQFF.

This chain joins TRBV25-1 and TRBJ2-7; 9 positions agree with TRBD1. The CDR3 is made up of 13 amino acids. CDR1 and CDR2 from the germline V gene are MGHDK and SYGVNS. The ends lost 6 bases at V and 3 bases at J; junction bases unmatched: 3. In DNA form, the CDR3 reads TGTGCCAGCAGGGGACAGGGCAACTACGAGCAGTACTTC. This gives the protein CASRGQGNYEQYF.

In its sample, this clonotype was seen a few times. The V gene is TRBV27, the J gene TRBJ2-1, with TRBD1 identical over 7 bases. The CDR3 runs to 15 residues. Germline assignment: CDR1 MNHEY and CDR2 SMNVEV (reference sequence). The V gene end was trimmed by 4 bases and the J gene end by 4 bases; junction bases not matched to a gene: 7. The CDR3 is CASSSRQGTYNEQFF. The CDR3 DNA sequence: TGTGCCAGCAGTTCTCGACAGGGAACGTACAATGAGCAGTTCTTC.

In this sample, this clonotype turned up a few times. V usage is TRBV10-3 and J usage is TRBJ1-5; D is unclear. V was trimmed by 4 bases and J by 0 bases, leaving 10 bases between them. CDR3 size: 15 residues. Per germline, CDR1 ENHRY and CDR2 SYGVKD. CDR3 coding DNA: TGTGCCATCAGTGGGACCGGGGATAGCAATCAGCCCCAGCATTTT. As protein: CAISGTGDSNQPQHF.

This chain links TRBV27 with TRBJ2-6; 9 bases line up with TRBD1. Per the germline V gene, CDR1 is MNHEY and CDR2 is SMNVEV (reference sequence). Unmatched junction bases numbered 18, after V lost 9 bases and J lost 0 bases. The length of the CDR3 is 20 residues. The CDR3 DNA reads as TGTGCCAGTAGGAGGACAGGGGCCCCCTTTAGTTACTCTGGGGCCAACGTCCTGACTTTC. Translating gives CASRRTGAPFSYSGANVLTF.

This chain links TRBV20-1 with TRBJ2-1; 13 positions match TRBD2. The CDR3 is 15 residues long. The V and J ends lost 4 bases and 7 bases, in that order; junction bases with no gene match: 7. Per germline, CDR1 DFQATT and CDR2 SNEGSKA (reference sequence). The CDR3 loop is CSAKLRTSGRNEQFF. The CDR3, as DNA: TGCAGTGCTAAACTCCGGACTAGCGGGAGAAATGAGCAGTTCTTC.

The V gene is TRBV6-2 or TRBV6-3, the J gene TRBJ2-7, with 7 nucleotides matching TRBD1. Germline V gene data show CDR1 as MNHEY and CDR2 as SVGEGT. Losses at the gene ends were 0 bases for V and 3 bases for J; bases not matched to a gene: 14. The CDR3 runs 18 residues. The CDR3 region is CASSYSPLHTGEVYEQYF. In DNA, the CDR3 is TGTGCCAGCAGTTACTCGCCCCTCCATACAGGGGAAGTCTACGAGCAGTACTTC.

The chain has TRBV9 and TRBJ2-5, with 8 bases that match TRBD2. Germline CDR1 is SGDLS and CDR2 is YYNGEE. The CDR3 spans 15 residues. With 2 bases clipped from V and 4 bases from J, the junction kept 7 bases outside the gene matches. The CDR3 spells CASSVGAGEAETQYF. CDR3 sequence (DNA): TGTGCCAGCAGCGTTGGAGCGGGAGAAGCAGAGACCCAGTACTTC. Full variable domain (missing parts from reference TRBV9 and TRBJ2-5): DSGVTQTPKHLITATGQRVTLRCSPRSGDLSVYWYQQSLDQGLQFLIQYYNGEERAKGNILERFSAQQFPDLHSELNLSSLELGDSALYFCASSVGAGEAETQYFGPGTRLLVL.

This clonotype was counted between two and nine times. The rearrangement uses TRBV29-1 and TRBJ2-2; tentatively, D is TRBD1 (6 bases). The CDR3 covers 14 residues. The germline V and J ends were trimmed by 5 bases and 2 bases, with 12 bases remaining between them. Germline V gene data show CDR1 as SQVTM and CDR2 as ANQGSEA. The CDR3 coding sequence is TGCAGCGTTTCTCGGGACAAAAACACCGGGGAGCTGTTTTTT. This translates into CSVSRDKNTGELFF.

This chain links TRBV6-1 with TRBJ1-1, with D possibly matching TRBD1 (6 bases). From germline, CDR1 is MNHNS and CDR2 SASEGT. V was pared by 6 bases and J by 1 base, with 9 bases between. The CDR3 has 13 residues. The CDR3 here is CASSGQQNTEAFF. The CDR3 nucleotides read TGTGCCAGCAGCGGACAGCAGAACACTGAAGCTTTCTTT.

This clonotype was observed a handful of times. The genes are TRBV2 and TRBJ2-1; 12 nucleotides align to TRBD2. This CDR3 has 16 amino acids. CDR1 and CDR2 (germline): SNHLY, FYNNEI. The J segment lost 5 bases and the V segment lost 5 bases, leaving 7 bases of the junction unmatched. The CDR3 loop is CASSRLAGETNNEQFF. The CDR3 nucleotides read TGTGCCAGCAGTCGACTAGCGGGAGAAACAAACAATGAGCAGTTCTTC.